The present TCR beta chain was sequenced within a study of identical twins. TCRdb ran MiXCR on the 5' RACE reads and lists one entry per CDR3 protein. The table records under 1 million distinct CDR3 sequences, around an eighth of them present only once. V was clipped by 3 bases and J by 4 bases, with 12 bases between them. Germline V gives CDR1 SNHLY, CDR2 FYNNEI. The CDR3 is made up of 14 amino acids. This clonotype was found a few times. These same data were also listed under a study on yellow fever vaccine responses in identical twins.

V gene TRBV2 combines with J gene TRBJ1-2; D is ambiguous. Sequencing used PBMCs. The sequence derives from a woman between 18 and 29 years old in good health. The CDR3, as DNA: TGTGCCAGCAGTGATGTGCGGGGTGCCTATGGCTACACCTTC. Translating it yields CASSDVRGAYGYTF.